The source of this T cell receptor (beta chain) is a study of blood T cell repertoires in COVID-19. Across the study: The origin of the acute and convalescent COVID-19 samples was the United States, Italy and Spain. T cells, B-cell-depleted T cells, or PBMCs supplied cDNA or gDNA.

The sample holds a few counts of this clone. Enrolled through a virtual design, the participants were between about 18 and 100 years of age and came from 24 US areas. The repertoire was sequenced with immunoSEQ multiplex PCR; TCRdb's copy has only in-frame clones and lacks some. The sample carries 320,000 or so clones, about 85% recorded once. With 7 bases clipped from V and 2 bases from J, the junction kept 6 bases outside the gene matches. Germline assignment: CDR1 SNHLY and CDR2 FYNNEI. The CDR3 covers 14 residues. The chain has TRBV2 and TRBJ2-7; 9 bases agree with TRBD2. What was sequenced was PBMCs or T cells enriched from blood (not recorded which). This TCR was sampled from a woman aged 25 to 39 who had been exposed to COVID-19. CDR3 sequence reads: CASNAQRGAYEQYF. The CDR3 bases are TGTGCCAGCAATGCCCAGCGGGGGGCCTACGAGCAGTACTTC.